This T cell receptor (beta chain) stems from a study of blood T cell repertoires in COVID-19 (dated by TCRdb to the early 2020s). Study-wide context: Collaborator samples came from the United States, Italy and Spain and covered acute and convalescent phases of COVID-19. Where available, HLA class I and class II types were obtained from metadata supplied by the sample provider rather than from assay-based typing. Deeply sampled blood TCRbeta repertoires from subjects exposed to, actively infected with, or recovered from COVID-19 were included in the dataset. Nearly every sample came with metadata listing a de-identified subject ID, COVID-19 status, age in years and sex. The repertoires were released in a freely available public database meant as a resource for research on the immune response to SARS-CoV-2. The samples were drawn from the first 160 participants of the ongoing ImmuneRACE study and from over 950 subjects provided by 6 global collaborators. The material from the prospective study consisted of cDNA or gDNA derived from T cells, B-cell-depleted T cells, or PBMCs.

Comments on this clone: Its antigen specificity is not known. Base qualities are not at hand, and no much larger clone is one base apart.

The CDR3 measures 16 amino acids from cysteine to phenylalanine. The read is trimmed to its CDR3 DNA, 48 bases read in frame from base 1. V lost 4 bases and J lost 3 bases, and the count of bases not matched to a germline gene is 5. The germline V gene encodes CDR1 LGHDT and CDR2 YNNKEL (reference sequence). In Seattle, one collaborating source enrolled patients while the infection was active and tracked those patients longitudinally over the course of disease. Whole blood was collected in K2EDTA tubes by collaborating institutions according to the institutions' own protocols. For TCRbeta analysis, collaborators shipped samples in one of three forms: frozen whole blood, isolated PBMCs, or DNA extracted from either of those sample types. TCRbeta CDR3 regions were amplified from genomic DNA by means of the immunoSEQ Assay, a bias-controlled multiplex PCR. Processing in the source paper ran as follows. Within the assay, amplification of reference gene primers was used to estimate how many nucleated cells each sample contained. To quantify the absolute abundance of each unique TCRbeta CDR3 rearrangement, sequence reads were collapsed and filtered. Productive Simpson clonality was computed per sample as the square root of Simpson's diversity index over productive rearrangements. TCRdb took this table from immuneACCESS and kept in-frame rearrangements with V and J called. Such tables lack part of the clones; where checked against another copy, unresolved V genes explain under half of the gap, and the rest is unexplained. That table furnishes V, J and clone size, whereas the DNA furnished D and trimming. In this sample the table shows almost 400,000 clones, about 87% of which occur a single time. About 2.1% of the sample lies in the top ten.

Study-wide findings and limitations: Clinical and demographic metadata were provided uncurated, with the amount varying by source and participant.

Sample: peripheral blood. The sequence came from a woman aged 60 to 75 with COVID-19, enrolled during active disease. The V gene is TRBV3-1 (or the pseudogene TRBV3-2) and the J gene is TRBJ2-1; 11 middle bases align to TRBD2. The CDR3 region reads CASSRGGTSGYNEQFF. The nucleotide sequence is given as TGTGCCAGCAGCCGCGGCGGGACTAGCGGCTACAATGAGCAGTTCTTC.